These 30 T cell receptor beta chains share one sample of origin, sequenced in a study of CD8 T cells in ankylosing spondylitis. From the 5' RACE reads, TCRdb called clonotypes with MiXCR, one entry per CDR3 protein. The sample shows about 130,000 distinct CDR3 sequences, approximately 7.4% of them seen only once. Sequences were obtained from blood, either unsorted or a sorted T cell fraction (not recorded which). Receptor source: a female donor with ankylosing spondylitis or in good health (not recorded which).

This clonotype was recorded at least ten times. The J gene is TRBJ2-3, the V gene TRBV12-3 or TRBV12-4; a weak D match, TRBD2 (6 bases). The CDR3 has 13 amino acids. Trimming took off 6 bases at V and 1 base at J, with 8 bases between the two ends. For the CDR3, the DNA is TGTGCCAGCAGCTCTAGCGGCACAGATACGCAGTATTTT. This gives the protein CASSSSGTDTQYF.

This clonotype was counted ten times or more. The chain is built from TRBV4-1 and TRBJ1-2, with a possible D match to TRBD1 (5 bases). V lost 2 bases to trimming and J lost 1 base, with 17 bases between them. CDR1 and CDR2 from the germline V gene are MGHRA and YSYEKL. This CDR3 region has 17 residues. The CDR3 sequence is CASSQSGGRLRNYGYTF. In DNA form, the CDR3 reads TGCGCCAGCAGCCAAAGCGGGGGAAGGCTACGTAACTATGGCTACACCTTC.

This clonotype was picked up many times. The CDR3 spells CASSSPGTGDGYTF. CDR3 sequence (DNA): TGTGCCAGCAGTTCACCCGGGACAGGGGATGGCTACACCTTC. The chain employs TRBV12-3 or TRBV12-4 and TRBJ1-2, with 10 bases fitting TRBD1. V lost 4 bases and J lost 6; bases outside the gene matches: 5. The CDR3 consists of 14 residues.

This clonotype was seen many times. The chain couples TRBV20-1 to TRBJ2-3; D is ambiguous. Trimming removed 4 bases at V and 7 bases at J, with 15 bases between. The germline V gene has CDR1 DFQATT and CDR2 SNEGSKA (reference sequence). The CDR3 length is 13 residues. CDR3 sequence (DNA): TGCAGTGCTAACGAGAGACAAGGGTATACGCAGTATTTT. Translated, it gives CSANERQGYTQYF.

This clonotype was counted at least ten times. The chain recombines TRBV29-1 with TRBJ1-4, with 7 nucleotides matching TRBD1. V lost 5 bases and J lost 8; bases outside the gene matches: 5. Germline CDR1 is SQVTM and CDR2 is ANQGSEA. This CDR3 spans 12 amino acids. The CDR3 sequence: CSVRQGGEKLFF. The CDR3 coding sequence is TGCAGCGTTAGACAGGGTGGGGAAAAACTGTTTTTT.

This clonotype has only a few counts. This CDR3 is CASSLNAQQFF. For the CDR3, the DNA is TGTGCCAGCAGTTTAAACGCCCAGCAGTTCTTC. V gene TRBV12-3 or TRBV12-4 combines with J gene TRBJ2-1, with D hard to call. This CDR3 spans 11 amino acids. Trimming took off 2 bases at V and 11 bases at J, with 7 bases between the two ends.

This clonotype was picked up many times. The chain uses TRBV5-1 and TRBJ2-1; the D is unclear. The germline V and J ends were trimmed by 2 bases and 6 bases, with 6 bases remaining between them. Germline values: CDR1 SGHRS, CDR2 YFSETQ. The CDR3 totals 12 residues. CDR3 nucleotides: TGCGCCAGCAGCTTAGATTCCAATGAGCAGTTCTTC. Its translation: CASSLDSNEQFF.

This clonotype was seen at least ten times. The chain combines TRBV4-1 with TRBJ1-2; tentatively, D is TRBD1 (5 bases). Per germline, CDR1 MGHRA and CDR2 YSYEKL. The germline V and J ends were trimmed by 0 bases and 2 bases, with 13 bases remaining between them. The CDR3 spans 16 residues. The CDR3 nucleotides read TGCGCCAGCAGCCAAGAGCCGGGACTCCAGAACTATGGCTACACCTTC. Translation: CASSQEPGLQNYGYTF.

The CDR3 sequence: CVSGSDRGETQYF. CDR3 nucleotide sequence: TGTGTCAGTGGTTCCGACCGTGGGGAGACCCAGTACTTC. This chain connects TRBV12-5 to TRBJ2-5; D remains ambiguous. CDR3 length equals 13 residues. Germline V CDR1 and CDR2: LGHNT, FRNRAP.

This clonotype was detected ten times or more. This rearrangement joins TRBV20-1 to TRBJ2-1, with 9 bases fitting TRBD2. CDR1 and CDR2 from the germline V gene are DFQATT and SNEGSKA (reference sequence). Trimming removed 6 bases from V and 5 bases from J; junction bases left unmatched: 11. The CDR3 extends over 15 amino acids. CDR3 DNA sequence: TGCAGTGCGCCTTTTAGCGGGGGCCTAGACAATGAGCAGTTCTTC. Amino acid sequence: CSAPFSGGLDNEQFF.

At least ten counts were recorded for this clonotype. The rearrangement uses TRBV6-1 and TRBJ2-1; 13 bases fit TRBD2. The CDR3 consists of 15 residues. After removal of 10 bases from V and 6 bases from J, the junction contained 9 bases not matched to a gene. Germline V lookup: CDR1 MNHNS, CDR2 SASEGT. As DNA, the CDR3 is TGTGCCACCACGGGACTAGCGGGGCCCCTCAATGAGCAGTTCTTC. Encoded protein: CATTGLAGPLNEQFF.

This clonotype was detected many times. The CDR3: CASSLVQGSTYEQYF. In DNA form, the CDR3 reads TGCGCCAGCAGCTTGGTGCAGGGTTCTACCTACGAGCAGTACTTC. V usage is TRBV5-1 and J usage is TRBJ2-7; D might be TRBD1 (5 bases). The CDR3 is made up of 15 amino acids. Germline V gives CDR1 SGHRS, CDR2 YFSETQ. Trimming removed 0 bases at V and 2 bases at J, with 12 bases between.

The table lists this clonotype with many counts. The chain recombines TRBV4-1 with TRBJ2-1; 8 bases are shared with TRBD2. This CDR3 spans 15 amino acids. With 4 bases clipped from V and 0 bases from J, the junction kept 2 bases outside the gene matches. Per germline, CDR1 MGHRA and CDR2 YSYEKL. The CDR3 DNA sequence: TGCGCCAGCAGCCCGGGGGGGCCCTCCTACAATGAGCAGTTCTTC. Encoded protein: CASSPGGPSYNEQFF.

This rearrangement joins TRBV7-3 to TRBJ2-3; possibly TRBD1 for D (5 bases). CDR3 size: 15 residues. Germline V gene lookup returns CDR1 SGHTA and CDR2 FQGTGA. Trimming cost V 5 bases and J 1 base, with 13 bases left between them. CDR3 nucleotides: TGTGCCAGCAGCCCTCGACTGACAGGCACAGATACGCAGTATTTT. Its translation: CASSPRLTGTDTQYF. The whole variable domain, remainder taken from reference TRBV7-3 and TRBJ2-3, is GAGVSQTPSNKVTEKGKYVELRCDPISGHTALYWYRQSLGQGPEFLIYFQGTGAADDSGLPNDRFFAVRPEGSVSTLKIQRTERGDSAVYLCASSPRLTGTDTQYFGPGTRLTVL.

This clonotype showed up many times. The chain links TRBV12-3 or TRBV12-4 to TRBJ2-7; TRBD1 matches at 8 bases. With V trimmed by 3 bases and J by 5 bases, 6 bases remained unmatched. This CDR3 has 14 residues. The CDR3 spells CASSFKAGGNEQYF. In DNA, the CDR3 is TGTGCCAGCAGTTTCAAGGCAGGGGGCAACGAGCAGTACTTC.

This clonotype came up many times. The gene calls are TRBV11-2 and TRBJ1-5, with TRBD1 identical over 7 bases. The germline V gene encodes CDR1 SGHAT and CDR2 FQNNGV. The CDR3 consists of 13 residues. Trimming took 5 bases from V and 6 from J; bases not matched to a gene: 4. The CDR3 bases are TGTGCCAGCAGCCTAGGGGGCCTTCAGCCCCAGCATTTT. Encoded protein: CASSLGGLQPQHF. The variable domain in full, completed from reference TRBV11-2 and TRBJ1-5, reads EAGVAQSPRYKIIEKRQSVAFWCNPISGHATLYWYQQILGQGPKLLIQFQNNGVVDDSQLPKDRFSAERLKGVDSTLKIQPAKLEDSAVYLCASSLGGLQPQHFGDGTRLSIL.

This clonotype was seen ten or more times. CDR3 residues: CSASRRGLAYEQYF. The CDR3, as DNA: TGCAGTGCTAGTCGTCGTGGACTGGCCTACGAGCAGTACTTC. V and J are TRBV20-1 and TRBJ2-7; the D gene is possibly TRBD2 (5 bases). CDR3 length: 14 residues. Germline CDR1 reads DFQATT; CDR2 reads SNEGSKA (reference sequence). V was shortened by 3 bases and J by 2 bases, with 14 bases between the two germline ends.

This clonotype showed up many times. The chain combines TRBV5-1 with TRBJ1-2; no clear D gene. The V gene lost 4 bases and the J gene lost 6 bases, with 13 bases spanning the gap. The CDR3 is made up of 13 amino acids. In germline, CDR1 is SGHRS, CDR2 YFSETQ. CDR3 nucleotide sequence: TGCGCCAGCAGCCGGGTGGCGGCGGATGGCTACACCTTC. Its protein product is CASSRVAADGYTF.

This rearrangement joins TRBV12-3 or TRBV12-4 to TRBJ1-1; 11 nucleotides agree with TRBD1. This CDR3 comprises 18 residues. V lost 11 bases and J lost 0; bases outside the gene matches: 17. The CDR3 sequence is CAFSSRDRGLGMNTEAFF. CDR3 in DNA: TGTGCCTTCAGTTCCCGGGACAGGGGGTTAGGGATGAACACTGAAGCTTTCTTT.

In this sample, this clonotype turned up many times. This rearrangement joins TRBV4-2 to TRBJ2-7, with D perhaps TRBD2 (6 bases). Germline CDR1 LGHNA, CDR2 YNFKEQ. V gave up 4 bases and J gave up 4 bases, with 14 bases separating them. This CDR3 contains 14 residues. The CDR3 DNA reads as TGTGCCAGCAGCCTTGGGACGGGGGAATACGAGCAGTACTTC. Protein product: CASSLGTGEYEQYF.

This clonotype was counted ten times or more. The chain carries TRBV6-2 or TRBV6-3 and TRBJ1-2, with D tentatively TRBD1 (5 bases). The germline V gene has CDR1 MNHEY and CDR2 SVGEGT. CDR3 size: 15 residues. V lost 0 bases to trimming and J lost 4 bases, with 12 bases between them. The CDR3 loop is CASSYSQGIGYGYTF. The CDR3 coding sequence is TGTGCCAGCAGTTACTCGCAGGGTATCGGCTATGGCTACACCTTC.

The genes are TRBV7-2 and TRBJ1-5; D not certain. Trimming took off 10 bases at V and 4 bases at J, with 14 bases between the two ends. Germline CDR1 is SGHTA and CDR2 is FQGNSA. This CDR3 has 13 amino acids. Here the CDR3 reads CANSARRNQPQHF. The CDR3 DNA sequence: TGTGCCAACAGTGCCAGGAGGAATCAGCCCCAGCATTTT.

This clonotype was recorded many times. The rearrangement links TRBV4-2 to TRBJ2-1; 7 bases fit TRBD1. CDR3 length: 18 amino acids. Germline CDR1 reads LGHNA; CDR2 reads YNFKEQ. J gave up 3 bases and V 0 bases, and 11 bases lay outside the gene matches. The CDR3 bases are TGTGCCAGCAGCCAAGAGGGGGTAACCGGACAGGTCTACAATGAGCAGTTCTTC. Encoded protein: CASSQEGVTGQVYNEQFF.

The rearrangement joins TRBV7-9 to TRBJ2-5; no clear D. Germline loops: CDR1 SEHNR, CDR2 FQNEAQ (reference sequence). Deletions cut 2 bases from V and 7 bases from J, with 5 bases between. The CDR3 is made up of 11 amino acids. DNA of the CDR3: TGTGCCAGCAGCTTACTGGCGACCCAGTACTTC. This sequence encodes CASSLLATQYF.

In its sample, this clonotype was seen many times. The chain carries TRBV5-1 and TRBJ1-2; tentative D call: TRBD1 (5 bases). The germline CDR1 and CDR2 sequences are SGHRS and YFSETQ. The V end was cut by 0 bases, the J end by 8 bases, with 11 bases between. This CDR3 comprises 13 residues. The CDR3 DNA reads as TGCGCCAGCAGCTTGGCCAGGGTAGGAGGCTACACCTTC. This sequence encodes CASSLARVGGYTF.

In this sample, this clonotype turned up many times. The chain combines TRBV20-1 with TRBJ2-7; D possibly corresponds to TRBD1 (5 bases). The CDR3 is 14 amino acids. Germline assignment: CDR1 DFQATT and CDR2 SNEGSKA (reference sequence). V lost 3 bases and J 0 bases, leaving 12 bases between the germline ends. CDR3 in amino acids: CSARATESSYEQYF. The CDR3 DNA follows: TGCAGTGCTAGGGCGACAGAGAGCTCCTACGAGCAGTACTTC.

A few counts support this clonotype. V is TRBV6-5 and J is TRBJ2-5; D remains unclear. Germline assignment: CDR1 MNHEY and CDR2 SVGAGI. The length of the CDR3 is 12 residues. V lost 4 bases to trimming and J lost 2 bases, with 5 bases between them. The CDR3 nucleotides are TGTGCCAGCAGTTCCGGGCAAGAGACCCAGTACTTC. Protein product: CASSSGQETQYF.

At least ten counts were recorded for this clonotype. The rearrangement uses TRBV28 and TRBJ2-5, with D perhaps matching TRBD1 or TRBD2 (5 bases each). Looked up from germline, CDR1 is MDHEN and CDR2 is SYDVKM. Trimming took off 5 bases at V and 1 base at J, with 17 bases between the two ends. This CDR3 is 16 amino acids long. CDR3 residues: CASSTGPGVGQETQYF. In DNA form, the CDR3 reads TGTGCCAGCAGTACGGGACCCGGGGTTGGCCAAGAGACCCAGTACTTC.

This clonotype was seen many times. The chain has TRBV5-1 and TRBJ1-1, with 7 bases lining up with TRBD1. J gave up 0 bases and V 4 bases, and 3 bases lay outside the gene matches. The CDR3 is 14 amino acids. Germline-derived CDR1 and CDR2 are SGHRS and YFSETQ. CDR3 region: CASSAGGMNTEAFF. The CDR3 DNA sequence: TGCGCCAGCAGCGCAGGGGGGATGAACACTGAAGCTTTCTTT.

This clonotype was seen at least ten times. The chain recombines TRBV6-5 with TRBJ2-2; D possibly corresponds to TRBD1 (6 bases). V was clipped by 4 bases and J by 5 bases, with 11 bases between them. The CDR3 covers 14 residues. From germline, CDR1 is MNHEY and CDR2 SVGAGI. This CDR3 is CASSLTGLTGELFF. The CDR3 DNA sequence: TGTGCCAGCAGTTTAACAGGGCTGACCGGGGAGCTGTTTTTT.